This is a list of T cell receptor beta chains from one sample in a study of Tregs in tolerant kidney transplant recipients. Libraries were prepared by immunoSEQ multiplex PCR; TCRdb keeps only in-frame clonotypes and omits some of them. In the table there are about 94,000 clones, approximately 93% of which are singletons. This sample comprised CD4+ T cells from blood, obtained before the transplant. The receptors shown here come from a human donor who received a combined kidney and bone marrow transplant. Each CDR3 is given without its conserved first and last residue.

v_gene,j_gene,CDR3aa
TRBV27,TRBJ2-7,ASSRIGWDRARYEQY
TRBV7-9,TRBJ1-4,ASSLRFGDRGGKLF
TRBV5-1,TRBJ1-1,ASSRQNRFMNTEAF
TRBV5-1,TRBJ2-2,ASSLETYVTGELF
TRBV14,TRBJ2-2,ASSQDQSYIAPGELF
TRBV5-4,TRBJ2-2,ASSQRGTGELF
TRBV5-6,TRBJ2-7,ASSLPVSYEQY
TRBV7-2,TRBJ1-3,ASSLEAGRGNTIY
TRBV11-2,TRBJ1-2,ASSFHGRGRRLPYGYT
TRBV18,TRBJ1-2,ASSLGQGYNYGYT
TRBV5-4,TRBJ2-3,ASSFLAGVADTQY
TRBV5-1,TRBJ1-3,ASSLAGTGNTIY
TRBV11-3,TRBJ2-3,ASSSGTSGPQDTQY
TRBV4-3,TRBJ2-1,ASRLGLHSYNEQF
TRBV9,TRBJ1-2,ASSQGQTYGYT
TRBV9,TRBJ1-2,ASSVVVRLPGQGSSNYGYT
TRBV5-1,TRBJ2-3,ASSQKTSIPDTQY
TRBV23-1,TRBJ2-7,ASSQGPGGSDEQY
TRBV7-9,TRBJ1-1,ASSLRSRGNTEAF
TRBV14,TRBJ1-2,ASSQVGQGDYGYT
TRBV9,TRBJ2-3,ASSVGLVTDTQY
TRBV11-3,TRBJ2-5,ASSSRTGDVTQY
TRBV15,TRBJ1-2,ATSIKRDSLYGYT
TRBV11-2,TRBJ2-7,ASSLAGHSFYEQY
TRBV18,TRBJ2-5,ASSSGLADQETQY
TRBV7-2,TRBJ1-2,ASSRRQAMSYGYT
TRBV7-2,TRBJ1-1,ASSYRVGNTEAF
TRBV6-6,TRBJ2-1,ASKEAGLGNEQF
TRBV7-2,TRBJ1-4,ASSSRTGVGEKLF
TRBV7-2,TRBJ1-6,ASSPRRRGERGSPLH
TRBV9,TRBJ2-5,ASSVDGGRETQY
TRBV7-9,TRBJ1-2,ASSSWGGGGYT
TRBV4-1,TRBJ1-4,ASSLTGLSEKLF
TRBV6-6,TRBJ2-1,ASSTGLAAIYNEQF
TRBV18,TRBJ2-7,ASSPREGPYEQY
TRBV9,TRBJ2-3,ASSVARTSLDTQY
TRBV7-2,TRBJ2-1,ASSRGLAKDEQF
TRBV9,TRBJ2-1,ASSVEGDSYNEQF
TRBV6-6,TRBJ2-1,ASSYEANNEQF
TRBV5-1,TRBJ2-7,ASSLVPGVREQY
TRBV5-1,TRBJ2-3,ASSLGLAGGADTQY
TRBV11-3,TRBJ2-5,ASSRQGAGLQETQY
TRBV7-2,TRBJ1-1,ASSLGFLTGGKGEAF
TRBV6-5,TRBJ2-5,ASSYQDRGETQY
TRBV5-1,TRBJ2-3,ASSLKVGLSTDTQY
TRBV5-1,TRBJ2-2,ASGDRDQPGKLF
TRBV29-1,TRBJ1-1,SVDRPGGANTEAF
TRBV18,TRBJ2-1,ASSPGTRSGNEQF
TRBV2,TRBJ1-6,ASSDQGTGLSSYNSPLH
TRBV28,TRBJ1-2,ASSLPRGRLGGYT
TRBV9,TRBJ2-2,ASSGSGRASGELF
TRBV7-3,TRBJ2-1,ASSHRSVGQGGDNEQF
TRBV6-4,TRBJ2-2,ASRRGRNTGELF
TRBV11-2,TRBJ2-7,ASSPPLALSYEQY
TRBV11-3,TRBJ1-2,ASSPGSNYGYT